This T cell receptor (beta chain) was retrieved from a study of T cells in Graves' hyperthyroidism and ophthalmopathy. This clonotype was seen more than once but under ten times. A read error may produce the germline difference seen at one junction end. This CDR3 has 15 amino acids. The germline V gene encodes CDR1 MDHEN and CDR2 SYDVKM. Amplification yielded TCR beta CDR3 regions, with RNA transcripts as the source. RT-PCR in the first round (using the HTBI primer set) targeted the TCR CDR3. TCRdb called the multiplex PCR reads again in MiXCR, with one record for every CDR3 protein. The sample yields around 240,000 distinct CDR3 sequences, around 15% seen once.

The chain couples TRBV28 to TRBJ2-3; D is unresolved. This receptor was obtained from a young woman with Graves' ophthalmopathy. Sample: blood. CDR3 protein: CASSLHGSNTDTQCF. The CDR3, as DNA: TGTGCCAGCAGTTTACACGGTTCTAACACAGATACGCAGTGTTTT. Using reference TRBV28 and TRBJ2-3 for the parts outside the CDR3, the full variable domain is DVKVTQSSRYLVKRTGEKVFLECVQDMDHENMFWYRQDPGLGLRLIYFSYDVKMKEKGDIPEGYSVSREKKERFSLILESASTNQTSMYLCASSLHGSNTDTQCFGPGTRLTVL.